These 29 T cell receptor beta chains originate from one sample sequenced in a study of chemoradiotherapy in HPV16-positive cancers. Only in-frame clones appear in the TCRdb table, and some are missing; sequencing was by immunoSEQ multiplex PCR. The table shows 1,500 to 2,000 clones, with 80% to 90% occurring only once. The specimen comprised tumor tissue, sampled from a patient who underwent chemoradiotherapy. The receptors were gathered from a human donor with HPV-associated anogenital cancer.

The rearrangement joins TRBV6-4 to TRBJ2-2; no clear D. V shed 6 bases and J shed 0 bases, with 5 bases lying between them. Looked up from germline, CDR1 is MRHNA and CDR2 is SNTAGT. This CDR3 region has 13 residues. CDR3 sequence: CASSSSNTGELFF. In DNA, the CDR3 is TGTGCCAGCAGCTCATCGAACACCGGGGAGCTGTTTTTT.

The rearrangement joins TRBV5-5 to TRBJ1-2, with D possibly matching TRBD1 (5 bases). The V and J ends lost 0 bases and 8 bases respectively, with 14 bases between them. Per germline, CDR1 SGHKS and CDR2 YYEKEE (reference sequence). This CDR3 has 14 amino acids. The CDR3: CASSLAARAEGYTF. In DNA, the CDR3 is TGTGCCAGCAGCTTGGCCGCCAGGGCCGAGGGCTACACCTTC.

The V and J genes are TRBV6-4 and TRBJ2-1; 8 positions match TRBD2. Germline V gene sequence: CDR1 MRHNA, CDR2 SNTAGT. V lost 2 bases and J lost 6; bases outside the gene matches: 6. This CDR3 region has 15 residues. CDR3 residues: CASSDRAGEGNEQFF. CDR3 nucleotide sequence: TGTGCCAGCAGTGACAGAGCGGGGGAGGGCAATGAGCAGTTCTTC.

Points on this clone: The sample holds other DNA sequences that translate to the same CDR3. The rearrangement links TRBV12-2 to TRBJ1-5. TRBV12-2 represents a pseudogene. This CDR3 contains 15 residues. Here the CDR3 DNA reads TGTGCAAGTCGGATTCTCGGAGGAGTTGTTAAGCCCCAGCATTTT. Protein sequence: CASRILGGVVKPQHF.

This chain uses TRBV11-2 with TRBJ2-7; 7 bases line up with TRBD1. V was clipped by 6 bases and J by 9 bases; unmatched bases: 17. This CDR3 contains 15 residues. The V gene's germline CDR1 is SGHAT and CDR2 FQNNGV. The CDR3 region is CASSPPWDSRSGQYF. In nucleotides, the CDR3 is TGTGCCAGCAGTCCCCCTTGGGACAGCCGTTCGGGGCAGTACTTC.

J is TRBJ1-1 and V is TRBV5-1; D is ambiguous. The V end lost 2 bases, the J end lost 0 bases, and 2 bases lay between the germline ends. This CDR3 has 12 amino acids. Germline V gene sequence: CDR1 SGHRS, CDR2 YFSETQ. The CDR3 is CASSFMNTEAFF. CDR3 nucleotides: TGCGCCAGCAGCTTTATGAACACTGAAGCTTTCTTT.

The chain recombines TRBV18 with TRBJ1-4, with TRBD1 identical over 7 bases. Germline V gene sequence: CDR1 KGHSH, CDR2 LQKENI. The CDR3 is made up of 16 amino acids. Trimming at V came to 3 bases and at J to 1 base, leaving 5 bases not matched to a gene. The CDR3 protein is CASSPNYRGTNEKLFF. The CDR3 DNA reads as TGTGCCAGCTCACCTAACTACAGGGGAACTAATGAAAAACTGTTTTTT.

This clone was recorded a few times. The chain carries TRBV6-1 and TRBJ1-6, with a possible D match to TRBD1 (5 bases). This CDR3 is built from 15 residues. Germline CDR1 MNHNS, CDR2 SASEGT. V was clipped by 2 bases and J by 9 bases, with 14 bases between them. CDR3 coding DNA: TGTGCCAGCAGTGAAAGCGAAGGGGAGGGTTCACCCCTCCACTTT. Protein sequence: CASSESEGEGSPLHF.

This rearrangement joins TRBV7-2 to TRBJ2-5; 8 bases align to TRBD1. The CDR3 length is 13 residues. The germline gives CDR1 SGHTA, CDR2 FQGNSA. V lost 8 bases to trimming and J lost 4 bases; unmatched junction nucleotides: 6. In DNA form, the CDR3 reads TGTGCCAGCTCTATCGACAGGGGAGAGACCCAGTACTTC. Translation: CASSIDRGETQYF. Full variable domain (missing parts from reference TRBV7-2 and TRBJ2-5): GAGVSQSPSNKVTEKGKDVELRCDPISGHTALYWYRQSLGQGLEFLIYFQGNSAPDKSGLPSDRFSAERTGGSVSTLTIQRTQQEDSAVYLCASSIDRGETQYFGPGTRLLVL.

This chain connects TRBV18 to TRBJ2-7; 8 bases line up with TRBD2. From germline, CDR1 is KGHSH and CDR2 LQKENI. Germline trimming cut 6 bases from V and 4 bases from J; bases unmatched to any gene: 8. The CDR3 totals 14 residues. The CDR3: CASSRGASQYEQYF. For the CDR3, the DNA is TGTGCCAGCTCGCGGGGGGCTAGTCAGTACGAGCAGTACTTC.

The chain is built from TRBV18 and TRBJ1-3; the D is unclear. In germline, CDR1 is KGHSH, CDR2 LQKENI. V gave up 5 bases and J gave up 1 base, with 12 bases separating them. The CDR3 has 15 residues. CDR3 in DNA: TGTGCCAGCTCAAGCCGGGAGGCTTCTGGAAACACCATATATTTT. Its protein product is CASSSREASGNTIYF.

The V call is TRBV29-1, the J call TRBJ2-1, with 8 positions matching TRBD2. The germline gives CDR1 SQVTM, CDR2 ANQGSEA. V gave up 2 bases and J gave up 7 bases; unmatched junction bases: 7. The CDR3 has 14 amino acids. The CDR3 loop is CSVEIGGAGNEQFF. DNA of the CDR3: TGCAGCGTTGAAATCGGGGGGGCAGGTAATGAGCAGTTCTTC.

The chain carries TRBV6-1 and TRBJ2-6; 7 bases are a match to TRBD1. The CDR3 sequence is 13 residues long. Germline V lookup: CDR1 MNHNS, CDR2 SASEGT. V gave up 10 bases and J gave up 2 bases; unmatched junction bases: 2. CDR3 DNA: TGTGCCATCGACAGGGCTGGGGCCAACGTCCTGACTTTC. Protein product: CAIDRAGANVLTF.

The genes are TRBV5-1 and TRBJ2-7; 14 bases are shared with TRBD2. From germline, CDR1 is SGHRS and CDR2 YFSETQ. This CDR3 comprises 15 residues. The trim removed 4 bases at V and 2 bases at J, leaving 2 bases unmatched. The DNA of the CDR3 is TGCGCCAGCAGCGGGGGACTAGCGGGGGCCTACGAGCAGTACTTC. Translated: CASSGGLAGAYEQYF. Full variable domain (missing parts from reference TRBV5-1 and TRBJ2-7): KAGVTQTPRYLIKTRGQQVTLSCSPISGHRSVSWYQQTPGQGLQFLFEYFSETQRNKGNFPGRFSGRQFSNSRSEMNVSTLELGDSALYLCASSGGLAGAYEQYFGPGTRLTVT.

The chain joins TRBV28 to TRBJ1-4; D is perhaps TRBD1 (5 bases). The germline V gene encodes CDR1 MDHEN and CDR2 SYDVKM. Trimming cost V 5 bases and J 8 bases, with 18 bases left between them. This CDR3 contains 15 residues. In nucleotides, the CDR3 is TGTGCCAGCAGTCGAGTGGGGGGGGATGGGGAAAAACTGTTTTTT. This sequence encodes CASSRVGGDGEKLFF.

CDR3 nucleotides: TGTGCCAGCAGCGGTAACGACAGGTTCCCCTATGGCTACACCTTC. This encodes CASSGNDRFPYGYTF. The genes are TRBV9 and TRBJ1-2; the D gene is possibly TRBD1 (6 bases). This CDR3 is built from 15 residues. Germline V gene sequence: CDR1 SGDLS, CDR2 YYNGEE. V lost 3 bases to trimming and J lost 4 bases, with 16 bases between them.

This clone has only a few counts. The chain joins TRBV6-4 to TRBJ2-2; TRBD2 matches at 11 bases. V lost 0 bases, J lost 1 base, and 7 bases stayed unmatched. Germline V gene lookup returns CDR1 MRHNA and CDR2 SNTAGT. This CDR3 region has 19 residues. The chain's CDR3 is CASSDSELGLAGNTGELFF. The CDR3 DNA reads TGTGCCAGCAGTGACTCTGAGCTAGGACTAGCGGGGAACACCGGGGAGCTGTTTTTT.

V gene TRBV30 combines with J gene TRBJ1-4, with unresolved D. V was shortened by 4 bases and J by 7 bases, with 13 bases between the two germline ends. CDR1 and CDR2 from the germline V gene are GTSNPN and SVGIG (reference sequence). The CDR3 runs to 13 residues. The chain's CDR3 is CAWNIGLPEKLFF. The CDR3 DNA sequence: TGTGCCTGGAATATCGGGTTACCTGAAAAACTGTTTTTT.

This clone came up once. The V gene is TRBV6-4, the J gene TRBJ2-1, with TRBD2 identical over 9 bases. CDR3 length: 13 residues. J was trimmed by 10 bases and V by 4 bases; bases with no gene match: 5. The germline CDR1 and CDR2 sequences are MRHNA and SNTAGT. CDR3 DNA sequence: TGTGCCAGCAGTGGTTACACTAGCGGGGAGCAGTTCTTC. Translating it yields CASSGYTSGEQFF.

The V gene is TRBV4-1, the J gene TRBJ2-3; the match to TRBD2 covers 12 bases. The CDR3 is 17 residues long. The germline V gene has CDR1 MGHRA and CDR2 YSYEKL. V lost 3 bases to trimming and J lost 2 bases; unmatched junction nucleotides: 6. CDR3 nucleotides: TGCGCCAGCAGCCAGACTAGCGGGGGACCTCTCACAGATACGCAGTATTTT. Its protein product is CASSQTSGGPLTDTQYF.

V usage is TRBV7-2 and J usage is TRBJ2-7; the D gene is possibly TRBD2 (6 bases). The CDR3 is 13 residues long. Deletions cut 5 bases from V and 0 bases from J, with 8 bases between. The germline V gene has CDR1 SGHTA and CDR2 FQGNSA. In nucleotides, the CDR3 is TGTGCCAGCAGCGGGGGACTCTCCTACGAGCAGTACTTC. It specifies CASSGGLSYEQYF.

V usage is TRBV11-3 and J usage is TRBJ1-2, with D possibly TRBD1 on 5 matching bases. The germline gives CDR1 SGHNT, CDR2 YENEEA. This CDR3 has 13 amino acids. Trimming stripped 5 bases from V and 5 bases from J, with 12 bases between. This CDR3 is CASSKDQGYGYTF. CDR3 nucleotide sequence: TGTGCCAGCAGCAAAGACCAGGGATATGGCTACACCTTC.

The chain links TRBV4-2 to TRBJ2-4; 7 bases are a match to TRBD2. Germline V CDR1 and CDR2: LGHNA, YNFKEQ. Unmatched junction bases numbered 5, after V lost 0 bases and J lost 3 bases. The length of the CDR3 is 16 residues. The CDR3 coding sequence is TGTGCCAGCAGCCAAGATCGTACGGGGGGCAAAAACATTCAGTACTTC. Translation: CASSQDRTGGKNIQYF.

V usage is TRBV6-1 and J usage is TRBJ2-3; D unclear. The CDR3 totals 16 residues. V was shortened by 2 bases and J by 1 base, with 13 bases between the two germline ends. The germline V gene has CDR1 MNHNS and CDR2 SASEGT. The CDR3 DNA reads as TGTGCCAGCAGTGAACGAAGGGTAGCAGGCACAGATACGCAGTATTTT. It yields the protein CASSERRVAGTDTQYF.

The chain carries TRBV15 and TRBJ1-1; D is uncertain. This CDR3 spans 14 amino acids. Germline V gives CDR1 LNHNV, CDR2 YYDKDF (reference sequence). Trimming pared 1 base from V and 2 bases from J, leaving 8 bases between. The CDR3 reads CATSRGRDNTEAFF. For the CDR3, the DNA is TGTGCCACCAGCAGAGGTCGGGATAACACTGAAGCTTTCTTT.

The rearrangement joins TRBV7-9 to TRBJ1-3; no reliable D call. The ends were cut back, 5 bases at V and 0 bases at J, with 14 bases in the middle. This CDR3 comprises 16 residues. Germline CDR1 reads SEHNR; CDR2 reads FQNEAQ (reference sequence). The CDR3 DNA reads as TGTGCCAGCAGCGCAAGAGGACGAAACTCTGGAAACACCATATATTTT. It specifies CASSARGRNSGNTIYF.

The rearrangement joins TRBV2 to TRBJ2-2; 12 nucleotides agree with TRBD2. V was clipped by 3 bases and J by 5 bases; unmatched bases: 4. The germline V gene encodes CDR1 SNHLY and CDR2 FYNNEI. This CDR3 is 16 amino acids long. CDR3 protein: CASSDLAGGRTGELFF. DNA of the CDR3: TGTGCCAGCAGTGACCTAGCGGGGGGGCGGACCGGGGAGCTGTTTTTT. The full variable domain, its missing parts supplied by reference TRBV2 and TRBJ2-2, is EPEVTQTPSHQVTQMGQEVILRCVPISNHLYFYWYRQILGQKVEFLVSFYNNEISEKSEIFDDQFSVERPDGSNFTLKIRSTKLEDSAMYFCASSDLAGGRTGELFFGEGSRLTVL.

The V and J genes are TRBV4-1 and TRBJ1-6, with a possible D match to TRBD1 (5 bases). The CDR3 covers 15 residues. Trimming shortened V by 5 bases and J by 8 bases, and 16 bases separated the two germline ends. Germline CDR1 MGHRA, CDR2 YSYEKL. The DNA of the CDR3 is TGCGCCAGCAGCAGAGGGGACGCACTCGATTCACCCCTCCACTTT. Amino acid sequence: CASSRGDALDSPLHF.

DNA of the CDR3: TGCGCCAGCAGCCGCGGACTAGCGGAAGAGACCCAGTACTTC. Encoded protein: CASSRGLAEETQYF. V and J are TRBV5-1 and TRBJ2-5; 10 bases match TRBD2. The CDR3 runs 14 residues. The germline V gene has CDR1 SGHRS and CDR2 YFSETQ. V dropped 4 bases and J dropped 3; count of bases not matched to a gene: 3.